This T cell receptor (beta chain) is from a study of PD-L1 blockade in urothelial cancer. The wider study: When patients started atezolizumab in the mid-2010s, it was given at 1,200 mg intravenously every 3 weeks. Before enrollment, 0 to 3 chemotherapy regimens had been given to patients. Blood samples had a median of around 150,000 T cells.

Sequenced by immunoSEQ multiplex PCR; TCRdb stores in-frame clones only, minus some. The sample comprises tens of thousands of clones, about 90% of which are singletons, and 5% to 7% rests with the top ten. Trimming pared 1 base from V and 6 bases from J, leaving 21 bases between. In germline, CDR1 is SGHTA, CDR2 FQGTGA. This CDR3 region has 18 residues. All patients handed over anywhere from 1 to 8 samples, pretreatment and on-treatment. The receptor's source is a woman in her seventies with urothelial cancer. The specimen was PBMCs, collected around atezolizumab (anti-PD-L1) treatment. This chain connects TRBV7-3 to TRBJ2-2; a weak D match, TRBD2 (5 bases). CDR3 DNA: TGTGCCAGCAGCTTAAACGCCCTTGGCCGTTCGGGGTCCGGGGAGCTGTTTTTT. Its translation is CASSLNALGRSGSGELFF.